The clone carrying this T cell receptor beta chain showed up just once. Its antigen is unidentified. None of the patients had undergone any treatment ahead of thyroid surgery. This sample is part of a study of metastatic and nonmetastatic thyroid tumors. Overall study: For malignant and benign thyroid patients, tumor or nodule tissue and blood were the sources whose repertoires were compared. Broader study findings: Malignant tumors reportedly showed significantly higher TCR beta diversity than benign nodules in both blood and tumor.

Under the authors' procedure: What underpinned the distant-metastasis classifier for papillary thyroid cancer was the set of CDR3 differences across clinicopathological groups. TCRdb re-called clones via MiXCR from the PCR reads. TCRdb's processing, not the authors', yielded these V and J calls. The table shows around 17,000 clones, with 25% occurring only once. CDR3 length: 12 amino acids. Trimming stripped 0 bases from V and 7 bases from J, with 6 bases between. The germline V gene has CDR1 MGHRA and CDR2 YSYEKL. The sequenced material came from adjacent normal tissue. V is TRBV4-1 and J is TRBJ2-5, with D unclear. This receptor was obtained from a female donor with papillary thyroid cancer or a benign thyroid nodule (not recorded which). Some clones in this sample may be carry-over from other donors' samples. CDR3 in amino acids: CASSQDKGTQYF. The CDR3 DNA is TGCGCCAGCAGCCAAGATAAGGGGACCCAGTACTTC.